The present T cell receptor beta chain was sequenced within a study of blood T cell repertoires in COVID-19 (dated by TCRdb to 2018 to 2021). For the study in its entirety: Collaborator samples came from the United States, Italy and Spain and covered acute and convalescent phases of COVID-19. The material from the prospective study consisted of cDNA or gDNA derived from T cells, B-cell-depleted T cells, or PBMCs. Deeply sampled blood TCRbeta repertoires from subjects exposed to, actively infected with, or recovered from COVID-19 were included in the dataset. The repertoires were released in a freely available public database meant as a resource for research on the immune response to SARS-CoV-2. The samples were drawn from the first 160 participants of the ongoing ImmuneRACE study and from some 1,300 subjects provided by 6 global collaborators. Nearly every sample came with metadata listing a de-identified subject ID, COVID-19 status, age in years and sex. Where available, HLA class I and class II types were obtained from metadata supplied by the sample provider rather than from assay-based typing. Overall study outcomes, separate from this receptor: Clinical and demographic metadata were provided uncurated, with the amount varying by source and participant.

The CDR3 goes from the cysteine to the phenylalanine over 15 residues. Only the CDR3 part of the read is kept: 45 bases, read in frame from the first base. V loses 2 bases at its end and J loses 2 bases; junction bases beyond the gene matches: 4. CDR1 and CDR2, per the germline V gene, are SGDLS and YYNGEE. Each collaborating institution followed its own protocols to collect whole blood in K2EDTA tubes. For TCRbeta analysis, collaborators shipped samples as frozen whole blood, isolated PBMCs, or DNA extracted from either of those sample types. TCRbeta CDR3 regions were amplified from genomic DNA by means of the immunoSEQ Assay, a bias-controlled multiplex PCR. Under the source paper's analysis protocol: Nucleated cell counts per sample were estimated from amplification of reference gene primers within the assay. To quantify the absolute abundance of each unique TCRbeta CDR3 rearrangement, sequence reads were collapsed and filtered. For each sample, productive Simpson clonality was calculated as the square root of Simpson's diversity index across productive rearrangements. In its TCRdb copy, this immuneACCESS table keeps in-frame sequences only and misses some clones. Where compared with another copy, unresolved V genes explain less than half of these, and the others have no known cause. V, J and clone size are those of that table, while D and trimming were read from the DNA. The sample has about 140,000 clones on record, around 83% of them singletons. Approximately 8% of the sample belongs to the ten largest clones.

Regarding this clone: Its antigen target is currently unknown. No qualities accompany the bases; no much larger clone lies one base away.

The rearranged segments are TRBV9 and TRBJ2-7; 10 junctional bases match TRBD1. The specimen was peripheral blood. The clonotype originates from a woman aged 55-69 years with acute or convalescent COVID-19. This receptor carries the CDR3 CASSVGTGVPYEQYF. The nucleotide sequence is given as TGTGCCAGCAGCGTGGGGACAGGGGTTCCCTACGAGCAGTACTTC.